This T cell receptor beta chain was documented in a study of vaccination and CD4 T cells after COVID-19. Study-wide results and limits: Within the convalescent patients, spike mono-reactivity was found in 304 of 307 vaccine-specific clones.

An Oncomine TCR Beta short-read assay was used to sequence the DNA from cultured CD4+ T cells. TCRdb used MiXCR to reprocess the PCR reads, holding one entry per CDR3 protein. The sample holds some 4,400 distinct CDR3 sequences, 50% to 60% seen once. From germline, CDR1 is LNHDA and CDR2 SQIVND (reference sequence). V was clipped by 3 bases and J by 10 bases, with 18 bases between them. The CDR3 runs to 14 residues. Treatment indicated: roughly ten-day PBMC culture with coronavirus spike peptide pools or control peptides (ViraFEST assay). CD4+ T cells that came from the unexposed donor were collected before the COVID-19 pandemic (2011-2018). Expansion of antigen-specific T cells with peptide pools by ViraFEST preceded sequencing of TCRs. Cultures used more than 1.5 million PBMCs per well, approximately 9.2 IU/ml IL-2 and 9.5 to 10 ug/ml peptides. By share of the sample, this clonotype is large. Its antigen is undetermined.

The chain combines TRBV19 with TRBJ1-1, with D unresolved. The sequence was obtained from a human donor in good health. The source material was CD4+ T cells from blood, cultured in vitro. The CDR3 sequence: CASSIAGQEAGAFF. The CDR3 nucleotides read TGTGCCAGTAGTATCGCGGGCCAGGAAGCCGGAGCTTTCTTT.